The rows below give T cell receptor beta chains drawn from one sample of a study of blood T cell repertoires in COVID-19. Method: immunoSEQ multiplex PCR; TCRdb's copy keeps in-frame clones and lacks some. Among roughly 50,000 clones listed, 86% were seen once. Sequenced input: peripheral blood. Receptors were obtained from a man between 65 and 80 years old with acute or convalescent COVID-19. Each CDR3 is given without its conserved first and last residue.

V	length	J	CDR3
TRBV7-6	12	TRBJ2-3	ASSLSGNTDTQY
TRBV27	12	TRBJ1-2	ASSFGTGPYGYT
TRBV7-2	13	TRBJ2-3	ASRLLAGVSDTQY
TRBV29-1	12	TRBJ2-2	SVLAGTDTGELF
TRBV6-5	11	TRBJ2-5	ASSLTVKETQY
TRBV19	15	TRBJ1-5	ASSIDFWTGSNQPQH
TRBV6-5	14	TRBJ1-2	ASSYSGGGPNYGYT
TRBV3-1/TRBV3-2	17	TRBJ2-1	ASSHRLAGVRSHYNEQF
TRBV11-2	9	TRBJ2-4	ASSSRGGPN
TRBV27	11	TRBJ1-1	ASSLSLVTEAF
TRBV6-2/TRBV6-3	12	TRBJ1-5	ASSLGQYNQPQH
TRBV19	12	TRBJ2-1	ASSLLGSRDEQF
TRBV19	14	TRBJ1-1	ASRSQGPLPNTEAF
TRBV4-3	12	TRBJ2-1	ASSHETSRNEQF
TRBV11-2	13	TRBJ2-4	ASSLARGQGNIQY
TRBV7-6	13	TRBJ2-7	ASSLSGGLFYEQY
TRBV20-1	12	TRBJ2-2	SASAGAITGELF
TRBV4-3	11	TRBJ2-4	ASSQGGQNIQY
TRBV5-6	13	TRBJ1-5	ASSFTAYSNQPQH
TRBV3-1/TRBV3-2	12	TRBJ1-5	ARGTGDMPQPQH
TRBV7-6	12	TRBJ2-7	AREPDGLLYEQY
TRBV24-1	10	TRBJ2-1	ATSDLDREEF
TRBV4-1	14	TRBJ1-5	ASSQDSRVVSQPQH
TRBV29-1	10	TRBJ1-3	SGRTSGNTIY
TRBV27	12	TRBJ2-7	ASSGTGGPYEQY
TRBV27	12	TRBJ2-5	ATEPRGHYGTQY
TRBV18	12	TRBJ2-1	ASSETTGSNEQF
TRBV4-2	12	TRBJ2-4	ASSLGQGGNIQY
TRBV24-1	14	TRBJ2-3	ATSDSGGGGTDTQY
TRBV20-1	13	TRBJ1-1	SASGHRGTGTEAF
TRBV30	13	TRBJ2-5	AWSVLAVRQETQY
TRBV5-1	13	TRBJ2-3	ASRGEIGFTDTQY
TRBV7-3	13	TRBJ2-3	ASSVIAGPGDTQY
TRBV6-5	12	TRBJ2-2	ASRSDRVNGELF
TRBV19	15	TRBJ1-1	ASSRDRGAKENTEAF
TRBV6-5	11	TRBJ1-2	ASNQDRRGGYT
TRBV7-8	13	TRBJ1-5	ASSLEGGFGQPQH
TRBV6-6	11	TRBJ2-7	ASISDSLYEQY
TRBV5-4	15	TRBJ1-1	ASSGGTGGSRNTEAF